These 22 T cell receptor beta chains came from one sample sequenced in a study of blood T cell repertoires in COVID-19. Clones were sequenced by immunoSEQ multiplex PCR, and TCRdb holds only the in-frame ones, with some missing. The sample shows about 250,000 clones, 70% to 90% of them seen only once. The sample was PBMCs or T cells enriched from blood (not recorded which). All receptors derive from a woman in her forties or fifties with acute COVID-19.

The chain carries TRBV6-5 and TRBJ1-6, with D perhaps TRBD1 (6 bases). The germline V gene encodes CDR1 MNHEY and CDR2 SVGAGI. The CDR3 covers 14 residues. Trimming left V 3 bases short and J 7 bases short, with 10 bases between. The CDR3 here is CASSYQGWNSPLHF. The CDR3 DNA follows: TGTGCCAGCAGTTATCAGGGGTGGAATTCACCCCTCCACTTT.

This chain uses TRBV6-2 or TRBV6-3 with TRBJ2-4, with TRBD1 matching 7 bases. The CDR3 totals 15 residues. Germline V gene lookup returns CDR1 MNHEY and CDR2 SVGEGT. J lost 0 bases, V lost 6 bases, and 5 bases had no gene match. The CDR3 DNA reads as TGTGCCAGCAGCCCCGACAGGGCAGCCAAAAACATTCAGTACTTC. This encodes CASSPDRAAKNIQYF.

This clone was picked up a small number of times. This chain uses TRBV5-4 with TRBJ1-2, with 10 nucleotides matching TRBD1. Germline V CDR1 and CDR2: SGHNT, YYREEE (reference sequence). This CDR3 comprises 15 residues. With 2 bases clipped from V and 6 bases from J, the junction kept 7 bases outside the gene matches. CDR3 nucleotide sequence: TGTGCCAGCAGCTTTTCCCTGACAGGGGGCGATGGCTACACCTTC. It codes for CASSFSLTGGDGYTF.

The chain joins TRBV7-2 to TRBJ2-5; D gene unclear. Germline CDR1 is SGHTA and CDR2 is FQGNSA. Trimming took off 8 bases at V and 4 bases at J, with 20 bases between the two ends. This CDR3 is built from 15 residues. CDR3 sequence (DNA): TGTGCCAGCGGGTTTTTGGGCATCTCCTCAGAGACCCAGTACTTC. The encoded protein is CASGFLGISSETQYF.

J is TRBJ1-6 and V is TRBV6-5, with a tentative D call TRBD1 (6 bases). Trimming took off 2 bases at V and 10 bases at J, with 9 bases between the two ends. Germline lookup yields CDR1 MNHEY and CDR2 SVGAGI. The CDR3 runs 13 residues. The chain's CDR3 is CASSYNRESPLHF. The CDR3 bases are TGTGCCAGCAGTTACAACAGGGAATCACCCCTCCACTTT.

This clone was found a few times. The rearrangement links TRBV19 to TRBJ2-7; D is possibly TRBD1 (6 bases). Deletions cut 2 bases from V and 2 bases from J, with 22 bases between. This CDR3 contains 18 residues. Germline assignment: CDR1 LNHDA and CDR2 SQIVND (reference sequence). Here the CDR3 DNA reads TGTGCCAGTAGTATACCAAAAAAGAAGGGGGACATGGCCTACGAGCAGTACTTC. It is translated as CASSIPKKKGDMAYEQYF.

The chain employs TRBV5-1 and TRBJ1-2, with 7 nucleotides matching TRBD1. With V trimmed by 2 bases and J by 0 bases, 16 bases remained unmatched. This CDR3 spans 19 amino acids. Germline V CDR1 and CDR2: SGHRS, YFSETQ. The DNA of the CDR3 is TGCGCCAGCAGCTTCTATACATGGACAGGCGAGTCCTCTAACTATGGCTACACCTTC. Translated, it gives CASSFYTWTGESSNYGYTF.

This clone was detected once. V usage is TRBV3-1 (or the pseudogene TRBV3-2) and J usage is TRBJ2-3; unclear D gene. Germline loops: CDR1 LGHDT, CDR2 YNNKEL (reference sequence). This CDR3 region has 13 residues. Trimming stripped 0 bases from V and 8 bases from J, with 9 bases between. The CDR3 DNA is TGTGCCAGCAGCCAAGATCTGATAGCTACGCAGTATTTT. This encodes CASSQDLIATQYF.

This chain links TRBV5-1 with TRBJ1-1; the match to TRBD1 covers 12 bases. Germline V gene data show CDR1 as SGHRS and CDR2 as YFSETQ. The trim removed 3 bases at V and 5 bases at J, leaving 5 bases unmatched. The CDR3 length is 15 residues. DNA for the CDR3: TGCGCCAGCAGCTCGGGACAGGGGGCGATTACTGAAGCTTTCTTT. Protein sequence: CASSSGQGAITEAFF.

The CDR3 region is CASSLVADTDTQYF. For the CDR3, the DNA is TGCGCCAGCAGCTTGGTGGCAGACACAGATACGCAGTATTTT. The chain employs TRBV5-1 and TRBJ2-3; no reliable D call. Trimming pared 0 bases from V and 2 bases from J, leaving 7 bases between. The CDR3 is 14 amino acids. The V gene's germline CDR1 is SGHRS and CDR2 YFSETQ.

This sequence joins TRBV27 and TRBJ2-2, with D possibly being TRBD1 (5 bases). Germline values: CDR1 MNHEY, CDR2 SMNVEV (reference sequence). The V end was cut by 6 bases, the J end by 3 bases, with 17 bases between. The CDR3 length is 16 residues. CDR3 loop: CASRPQGTVDTGELFF. CDR3 DNA sequence: TGTGCCAGCAGGCCTCAGGGCACAGTAGACACCGGGGAGCTGTTTTTT.

The rearrangement joins TRBV4-3 to TRBJ2-1; a possible D gene is TRBD2 (6 bases). From germline, CDR1 is LGHNA and CDR2 YSLEER. This CDR3 comprises 15 residues. Trimming took off 0 bases at V and 6 bases at J, with 12 bases between the two ends. The CDR3 spells CASSQDSGVSNEQFF. CDR3 nucleotides: TGCGCCAGCAGCCAAGATTCGGGGGTATCCAATGAGCAGTTCTTC.

This chain joins TRBV19 and TRBJ1-4, with D unresolved. V shed 2 bases and J shed 4 bases, with 11 bases lying between them. Germline CDR1 is LNHDA and CDR2 is SQIVND (reference sequence). The CDR3 spans 15 residues. The CDR3 DNA reads as TGTGCCAGTAGTATATGGGCAGGACTTAATGAAAAACTGTTTTTT. Translation: CASSIWAGLNEKLFF.

This chain uses TRBV4-3 with TRBJ2-3, with D hard to call. The V end was cut by 0 bases, the J end by 0 bases, with 10 bases between. CDR3 size: 16 residues. The germline gives CDR1 LGHNA, CDR2 YSLEER. In nucleotides, the CDR3 is TGCGCCAGCAGCCAAGATTTCGAGGCTAGCACAGATACGCAGTATTTT. Translated: CASSQDFEASTDTQYF.

A word on this clone: Different DNA sequences within this sample yield the same CDR3. The chain employs TRBV12-3 or TRBV12-4 and TRBJ1-1, with 8 bases identical to TRBD1. The trim removed 9 bases at V and 1 base at J, leaving 1 base unmatched. The CDR3 is 12 amino acids. CDR3 sequence (DNA): TGTGCCAGTGGACAGGGGAACACTGAAGCTTTCTTT. Translating gives CASGQGNTEAFF.

The chain couples TRBV7-2 to TRBJ2-3, with 11 bases aligning to TRBD2. Unmatched junction bases numbered 5, after V lost 1 base and J lost 2 bases. Germline V gives CDR1 SGHTA, CDR2 FQGNSA. The CDR3 extends over 17 amino acids. The CDR3 nucleotides are TGTGCCAGCAGCTTAGTTAGACTAGCGGGGAACACAGATACGCAGTATTTT. It is translated as CASSLVRLAGNTDTQYF.

The V and J genes are TRBV2 and TRBJ2-2, with 14 bases identical to TRBD2. After removal of 8 bases from V and 6 bases from J, the junction contained 5 bases not matched to a gene. Germline V gives CDR1 SNHLY, CDR2 FYNNEI. The CDR3 has 15 residues. The CDR3 nucleotides are TGTGCCAGCCATCCGGGACTAGCGGGGGCCGGGGAGCTGTTTTTT. Protein sequence: CASHPGLAGAGELFF.

The chain has TRBV29-1 and TRBJ2-7; tentatively, D is TRBD2 (6 bases). Trimming shortened V by 7 bases and J by 6 bases, and 19 bases separated the two germline ends. Germline assignment: CDR1 SQVTM and CDR2 ANQGSEA. This CDR3 region has 13 residues. The CDR3 bases are TGCAGCGCCCAACGGGGACTCCGGGGCGAGCAGTACTTC. Its translation is CSAQRGLRGEQYF.

CDR3 coding DNA: TGTGCCAGCATGAGGGCCCGGGACAGGAATGAAAAACTGTTTTTT. Protein product: CASMRARDRNEKLFF. The gene calls are TRBV2 and TRBJ1-4; 8 nucleotides line up with TRBD1. Germline CDR1 SNHLY, CDR2 FYNNEI. The J segment lost 5 bases and the V segment lost 7 bases, leaving 9 bases of the junction unmatched. The length of the CDR3 is 15 residues. Full variable domain (missing parts from reference TRBV2 and TRBJ1-4): EPEVTQTPSHQVTQMGQEVILRCVPISNHLYFYWYRQILGQKVEFLVSFYNNEISEKSEIFDDQFSVERPDGSNFTLKIRSTKLEDSAMYFCASMRARDRNEKLFFGSGTQLSVL.

The gene calls are TRBV15 and TRBJ1-5; the D gene is possibly TRBD1 (5 bases). Trimming removed 0 bases from V and 2 bases from J, with 11 bases in between. The CDR3 has 16 residues. Germline loops: CDR1 LNHNV, CDR2 YYDKDF (reference sequence). The CDR3 protein is CATSRDGGGGNQPQHF. DNA of the CDR3: TGTGCCACCAGCAGAGACGGGGGAGGGGGCAATCAGCCCCAGCATTTT.

CDR3 amino acids: CASSKGRGVYGYTF. CDR3 in DNA: TGTGCCAGTAGTAAGGGCCGGGGGGTCTATGGCTACACCTTC. The V and J genes are TRBV19 and TRBJ1-2; the D gene is possibly TRBD1 (5 bases). The CDR3 spans 14 residues. The germline V gene encodes CDR1 LNHDA and CDR2 SQIVND (reference sequence). V was clipped by 4 bases and J by 4 bases, with 13 bases between them.

This chain's CDR3 is CASSPKRGSGYNEQFF. The CDR3 DNA is TGTGCCAGCAGCCCGAAGCGGGGTTCGGGCTACAATGAGCAGTTCTTC. The chain has TRBV7-9 and TRBJ2-1, with 7 bases fitting TRBD2. Trimming took 5 bases from V and 3 from J; bases not matched to a gene: 10. Germline CDR1 and CDR2: SEHNR and FQNEAQ (reference sequence). The CDR3 is 16 residues long.